This T cell receptor (beta chain) was recorded in a study of shared clonotypes between healthy human individuals. Study results and limitations: Despite large depth, rarefaction showed incomplete sorted-subset sequencing. Estimated richness values were generally larger in naive subsets than in memory subsets. Collection of samples was limited to blood; tissue repertoires likely differ.

Notes on this clone: What it recognizes is unknown.

V lost 0 bases and J lost 2, with 12 bases in between. CDR1 and CDR2 (germline): MNHEY, SVGAGI. The CDR3 is 16 amino acids. Sequencing used immunoSEQ multiplex PCR; TCRdb keeps in-frame clones, though not all of them. The sample has some 2,000,000 clones; 95% are singletons. The material sequenced was naive CD4+ T cells sorted from blood. Documented subset: CD45RA+ positively selected. The origin of this receptor is a man aged 18 to 35 in good health. The chain employs TRBV6-5 and TRBJ2-3; no definite D call. Here the CDR3 reads CASSYSAEFNTDTQYF. CDR3 nucleotide sequence: TGTGCCAGCAGTTACTCGGCGGAGTTTAACACAGATACGCAGTATTTT.